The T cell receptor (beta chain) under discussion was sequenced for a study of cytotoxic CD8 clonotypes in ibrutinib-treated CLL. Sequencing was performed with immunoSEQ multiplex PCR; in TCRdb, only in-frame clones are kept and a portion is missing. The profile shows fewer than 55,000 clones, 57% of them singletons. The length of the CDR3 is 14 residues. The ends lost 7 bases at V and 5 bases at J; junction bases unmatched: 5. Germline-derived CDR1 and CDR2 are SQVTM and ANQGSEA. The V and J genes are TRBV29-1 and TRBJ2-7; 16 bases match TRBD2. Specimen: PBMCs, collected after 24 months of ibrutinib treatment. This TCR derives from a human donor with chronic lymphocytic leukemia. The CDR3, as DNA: TGCAGCGCGGGACTAGCGGGGGGGCAGAACGAGCAGTACTTC. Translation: CSAGLAGGQNEQYF.